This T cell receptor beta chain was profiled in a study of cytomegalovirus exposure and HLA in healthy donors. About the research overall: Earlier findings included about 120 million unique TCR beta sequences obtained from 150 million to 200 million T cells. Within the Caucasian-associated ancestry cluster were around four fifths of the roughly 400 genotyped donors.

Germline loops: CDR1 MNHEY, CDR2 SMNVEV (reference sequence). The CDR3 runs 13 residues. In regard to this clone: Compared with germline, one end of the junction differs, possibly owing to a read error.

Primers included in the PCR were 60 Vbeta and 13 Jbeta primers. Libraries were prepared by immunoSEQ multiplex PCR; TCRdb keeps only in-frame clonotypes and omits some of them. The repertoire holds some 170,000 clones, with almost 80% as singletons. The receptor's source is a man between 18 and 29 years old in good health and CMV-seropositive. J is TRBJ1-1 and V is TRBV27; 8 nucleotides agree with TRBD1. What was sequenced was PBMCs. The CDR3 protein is CASRINRGADAFF. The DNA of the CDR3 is TGTGCCAGCAGGATAAACAGGGGGGCTGATGCTTTCTTT.